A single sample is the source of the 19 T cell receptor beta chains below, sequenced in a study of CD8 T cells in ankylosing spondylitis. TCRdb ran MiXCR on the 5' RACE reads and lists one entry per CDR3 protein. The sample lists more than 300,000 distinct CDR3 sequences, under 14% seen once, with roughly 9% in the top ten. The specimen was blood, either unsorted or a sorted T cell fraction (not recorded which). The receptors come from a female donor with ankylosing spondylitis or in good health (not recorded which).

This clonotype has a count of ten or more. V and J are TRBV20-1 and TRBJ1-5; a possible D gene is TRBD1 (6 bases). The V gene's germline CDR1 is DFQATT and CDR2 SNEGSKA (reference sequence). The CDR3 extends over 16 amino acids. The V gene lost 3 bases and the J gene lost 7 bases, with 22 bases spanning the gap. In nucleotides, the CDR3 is TGCAGTGCTAGGACTTTCTTCGGGGGGCCCGGGCAGCCCCAGCATTTT. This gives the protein CSARTFFGGPGQPQHF.

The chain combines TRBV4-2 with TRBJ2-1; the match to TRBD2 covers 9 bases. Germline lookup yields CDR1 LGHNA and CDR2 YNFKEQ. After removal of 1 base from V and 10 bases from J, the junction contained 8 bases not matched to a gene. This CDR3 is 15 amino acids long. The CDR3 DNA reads TGTGCCAGCAGCCAAGTCGCGGGGGGGTTAGGGGAGCAGTTCTTC. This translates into CASSQVAGGLGEQFF.

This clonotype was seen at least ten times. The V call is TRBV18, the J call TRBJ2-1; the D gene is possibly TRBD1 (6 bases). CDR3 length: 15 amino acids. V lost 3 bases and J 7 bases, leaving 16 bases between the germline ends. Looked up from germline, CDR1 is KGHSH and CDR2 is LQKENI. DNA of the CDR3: TGTGCCAGCTCACCCGAAGGCCAGGGGCGGAATGAGCAGTTCTTC. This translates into CASSPEGQGRNEQFF.

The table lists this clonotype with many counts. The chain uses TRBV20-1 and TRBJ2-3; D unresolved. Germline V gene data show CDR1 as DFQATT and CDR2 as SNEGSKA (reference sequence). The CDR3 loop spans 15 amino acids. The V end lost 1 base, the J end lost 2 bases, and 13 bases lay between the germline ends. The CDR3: CSARAIPPDTDTQYF. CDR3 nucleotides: TGCAGTGCTAGAGCAATTCCCCCAGACACAGATACGCAGTATTTT.

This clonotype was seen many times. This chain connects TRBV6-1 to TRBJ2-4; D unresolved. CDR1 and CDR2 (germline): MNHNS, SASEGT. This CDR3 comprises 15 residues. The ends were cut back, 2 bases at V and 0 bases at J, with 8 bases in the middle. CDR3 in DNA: TGTGCCAGCAGTGAAATCGGGCTAGCCAAAAACATTCAGTACTTC. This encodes CASSEIGLAKNIQYF.

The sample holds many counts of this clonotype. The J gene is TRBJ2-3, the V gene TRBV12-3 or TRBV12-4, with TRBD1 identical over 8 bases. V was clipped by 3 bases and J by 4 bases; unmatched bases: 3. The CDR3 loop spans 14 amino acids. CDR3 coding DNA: TGTGCCAGCAGTTTCCAGGGGGCGGCAGATACGCAGTATTTT. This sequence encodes CASSFQGAADTQYF.

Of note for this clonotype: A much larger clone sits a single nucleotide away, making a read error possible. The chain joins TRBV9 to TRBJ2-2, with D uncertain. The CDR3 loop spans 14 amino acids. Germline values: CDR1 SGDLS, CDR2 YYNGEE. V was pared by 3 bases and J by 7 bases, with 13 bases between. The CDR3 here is CASSARGIGGELFF. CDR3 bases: TGTGCCAGCAGCGCGCGAGGAATCGGCGGGGAGCTGTTTTTT.

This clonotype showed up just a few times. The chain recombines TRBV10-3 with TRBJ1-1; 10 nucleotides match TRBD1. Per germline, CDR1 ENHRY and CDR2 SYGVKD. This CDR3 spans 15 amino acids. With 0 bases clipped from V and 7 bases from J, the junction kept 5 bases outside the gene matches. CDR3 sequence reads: CAISESGQGKFEAFF. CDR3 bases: TGTGCCATCAGTGAGTCGGGACAGGGGAAGTTTGAAGCTTTCTTT.

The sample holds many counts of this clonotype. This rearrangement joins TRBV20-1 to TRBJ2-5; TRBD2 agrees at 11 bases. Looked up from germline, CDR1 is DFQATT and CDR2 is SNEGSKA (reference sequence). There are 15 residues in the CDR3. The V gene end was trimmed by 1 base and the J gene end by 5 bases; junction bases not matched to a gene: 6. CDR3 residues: CSARVGSGRGETQYF. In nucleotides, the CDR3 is TGCAGTGCTAGAGTGGGTAGCGGGAGGGGGGAGACCCAGTACTTC.

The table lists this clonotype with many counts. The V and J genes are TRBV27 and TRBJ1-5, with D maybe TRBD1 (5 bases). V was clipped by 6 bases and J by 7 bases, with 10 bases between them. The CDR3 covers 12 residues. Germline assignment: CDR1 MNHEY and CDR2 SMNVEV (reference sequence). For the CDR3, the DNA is TGTGCCAGCAGGGTGGGGGACCAGCCCCAGCATTTT. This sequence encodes CASRVGDQPQHF.

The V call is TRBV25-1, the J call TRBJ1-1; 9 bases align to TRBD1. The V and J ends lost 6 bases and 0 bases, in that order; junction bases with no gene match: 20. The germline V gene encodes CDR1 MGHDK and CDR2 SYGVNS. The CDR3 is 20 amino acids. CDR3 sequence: CASRSGTGSPLIGLNTEAFF. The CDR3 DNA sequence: TGTGCCAGCAGGTCCGGGACAGGGTCCCCCCTAATAGGTTTGAACACTGAAGCTTTCTTT.

In nucleotides, the CDR3 is TGCGCCAGCAGCCTCCTGTGGGGGAGCTCCTACAATGAGCAGTTCTTC. It is translated as CASSLLWGSSYNEQFF. J is TRBJ2-1 and V is TRBV5-1; the D gene could be TRBD1 or TRBD2 (5 bases each). The CDR3 runs 16 residues. The germline V gene encodes CDR1 SGHRS and CDR2 YFSETQ. Between the trimmed V and J ends, which lost 4 bases and 0 bases, there was a span of 14 bases.

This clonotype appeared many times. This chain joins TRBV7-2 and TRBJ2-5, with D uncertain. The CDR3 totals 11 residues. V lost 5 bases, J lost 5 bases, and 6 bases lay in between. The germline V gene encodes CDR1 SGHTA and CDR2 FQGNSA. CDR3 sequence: CASSVDETQYF. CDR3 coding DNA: TGTGCCAGCAGCGTCGATGAGACCCAGTACTTC.

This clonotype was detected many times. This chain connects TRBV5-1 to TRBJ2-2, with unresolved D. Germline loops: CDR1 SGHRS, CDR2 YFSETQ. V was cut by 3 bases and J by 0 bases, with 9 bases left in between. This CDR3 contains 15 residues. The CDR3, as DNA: TGCGCCAGCAGCTCGGACGGATCGAACACCGGGGAGCTGTTTTTT. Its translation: CASSSDGSNTGELFF.

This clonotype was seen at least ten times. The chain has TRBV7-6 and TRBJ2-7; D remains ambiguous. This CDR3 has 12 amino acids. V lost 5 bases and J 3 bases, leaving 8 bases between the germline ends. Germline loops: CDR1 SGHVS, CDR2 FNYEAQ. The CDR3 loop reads CASSASYYEQYF. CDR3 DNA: TGTGCCAGCAGCGCTAGTTACTACGAGCAGTACTTC.

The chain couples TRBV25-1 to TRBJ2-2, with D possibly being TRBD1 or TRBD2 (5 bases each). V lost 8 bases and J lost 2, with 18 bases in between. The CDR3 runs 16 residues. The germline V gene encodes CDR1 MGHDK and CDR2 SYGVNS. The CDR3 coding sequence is TGTGCCAGCCCCGCCCCCGGGACCTTAAACACCGGGGAGCTGTTTTTT. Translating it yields CASPAPGTLNTGELFF. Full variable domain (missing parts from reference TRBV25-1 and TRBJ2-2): EADIYQTPRYLVIGTGKKITLECSQTMGHDKMYWYQQDPGMELHLIHYSYGVNSTEKGDLSSESTVSRIRTEHFPLTLESARPSHTSQYLCASPAPGTLNTGELFFGEGSRLTVL.

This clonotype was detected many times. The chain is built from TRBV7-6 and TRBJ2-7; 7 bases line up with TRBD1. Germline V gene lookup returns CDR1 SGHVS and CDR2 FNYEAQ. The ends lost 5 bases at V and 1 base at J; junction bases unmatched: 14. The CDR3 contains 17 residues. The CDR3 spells CASSLWVRQGPSYEQYF. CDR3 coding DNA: TGTGCCAGCAGCCTATGGGTTCGACAGGGCCCATCCTACGAGCAGTACTTC.

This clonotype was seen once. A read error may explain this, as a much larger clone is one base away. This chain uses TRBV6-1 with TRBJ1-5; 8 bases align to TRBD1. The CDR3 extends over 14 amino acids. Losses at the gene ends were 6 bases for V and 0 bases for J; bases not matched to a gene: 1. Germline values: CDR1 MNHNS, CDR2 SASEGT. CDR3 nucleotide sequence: TGTGCCAGCAGGACAGGGGATAGCAATCAGCCCCAGCATTTT. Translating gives CASRTGDSNQPQHF.

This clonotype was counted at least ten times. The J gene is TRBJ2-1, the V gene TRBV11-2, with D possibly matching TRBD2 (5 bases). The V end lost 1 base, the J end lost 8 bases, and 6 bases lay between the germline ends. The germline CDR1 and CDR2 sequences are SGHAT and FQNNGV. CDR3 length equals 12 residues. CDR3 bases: TGTGCCAGCAGCTTAGGACTACATGAGCAGTTCTTC. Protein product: CASSLGLHEQFF. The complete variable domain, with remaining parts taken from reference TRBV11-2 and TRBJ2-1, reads EAGVAQSPRYKIIEKRQSVAFWCNPISGHATLYWYQQILGQGPKLLIQFQNNGVVDDSQLPKDRFSAERLKGVDSTLKIQPAKLEDSAVYLCASSLGLHEQFFGPGTRLTVL.